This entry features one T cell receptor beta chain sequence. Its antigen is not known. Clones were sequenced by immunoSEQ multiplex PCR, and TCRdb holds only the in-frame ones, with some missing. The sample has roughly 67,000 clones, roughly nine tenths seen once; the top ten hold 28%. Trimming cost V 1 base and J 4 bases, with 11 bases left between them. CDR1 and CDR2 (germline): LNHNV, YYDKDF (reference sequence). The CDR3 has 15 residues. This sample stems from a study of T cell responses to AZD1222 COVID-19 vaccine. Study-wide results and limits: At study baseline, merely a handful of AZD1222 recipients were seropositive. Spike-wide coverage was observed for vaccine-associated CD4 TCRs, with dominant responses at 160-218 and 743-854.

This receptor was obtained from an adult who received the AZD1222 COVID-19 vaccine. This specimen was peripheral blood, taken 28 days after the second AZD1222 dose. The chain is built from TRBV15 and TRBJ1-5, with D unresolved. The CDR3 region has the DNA TGTGCCACCAGCAGAGGATGGCAGGCTAATCAGCCCCAGCATTTT. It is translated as CATSRGWQANQPQHF. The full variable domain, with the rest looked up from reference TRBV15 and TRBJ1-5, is DAMVIQNPRYQVTQFGKPVTLSCSQTLNHNVMYWYQQKSSQAPKLLFHYYDKDFNNEADTPDNFQSRRPNTSFCFLDIRSPGLGDTAMYLCATSRGWQANQPQHFGDGTRLSIL.